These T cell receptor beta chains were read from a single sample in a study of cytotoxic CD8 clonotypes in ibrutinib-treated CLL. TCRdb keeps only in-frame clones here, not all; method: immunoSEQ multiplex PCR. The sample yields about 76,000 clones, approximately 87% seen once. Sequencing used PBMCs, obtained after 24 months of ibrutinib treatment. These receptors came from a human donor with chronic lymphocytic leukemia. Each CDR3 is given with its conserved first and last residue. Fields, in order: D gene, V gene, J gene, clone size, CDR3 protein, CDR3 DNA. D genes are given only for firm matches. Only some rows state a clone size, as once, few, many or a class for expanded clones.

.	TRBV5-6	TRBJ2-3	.	CASSPPRVVGADTQYF	TGTGCCAGCAGCCCGCCACGGGTCGTTGGGGCAGATACGCAGTATTTT
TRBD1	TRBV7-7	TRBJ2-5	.	CASSLLQGLQETQYF	TGTGCTAGCAGCCTACTACAGGGGCTTCAAGAGACCCAGTACTTC
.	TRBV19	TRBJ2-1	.	CASSMDRGSYNEQFF	TGTGCCAGTAGTATGGATCGCGGGTCCTACAATGAGCAGTTCTTC
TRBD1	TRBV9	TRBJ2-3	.	CASSGDSSTDTQYF	TGTGCCAGCAGCGGGGACAGTAGCACAGATACGCAGTATTTT
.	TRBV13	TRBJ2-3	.	CASFSSMGRDTQYF	TGTGCCAGCTTTTCGAGTATGGGGAGGGATACGCAGTATTTT
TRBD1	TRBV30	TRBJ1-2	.	CAWTTGSNGGYTF	TGTGCCTGGACGACAGGGTCAAATGGTGGCTACACCTTC
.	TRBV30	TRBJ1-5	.	CAWSVLGGNQPQHF	TGTGCCTGGAGTGTACTAGGTGGTAATCAGCCCCAGCATTTT
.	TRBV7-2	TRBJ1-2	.	CASSPVWYGYTF	TGTGCCAGCAGCCCGGTATGGTATGGCTACACCTTC
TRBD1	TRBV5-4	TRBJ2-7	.	CASSWDRSYEQYF	TGTGCCAGCAGCTGGGACAGGTCCTACGAGCAGTACTTC
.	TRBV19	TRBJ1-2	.	CASYHRSGIDYGYTF	TGTGCCAGTTATCATCGATCAGGGATAGACTATGGCTACACCTTC
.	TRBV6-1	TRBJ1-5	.	CASSEGANINQPQHF	TGTGCCAGCAGTGAAGGGGCTAATATCAATCAGCCCCAGCATTTT
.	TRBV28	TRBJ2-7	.	CASSLLGGSEQYF	TGTGCCAGCAGCCTCCTTGGGGGTAGCGAGCAGTACTTC
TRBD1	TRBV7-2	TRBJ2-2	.	CASSSGQEYTGELFF	TGTGCCAGCAGTAGTGGACAGGAGTACACCGGGGAGCTGTTTTTT
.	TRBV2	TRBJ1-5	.	CASSEGFRAPNQPQHF	TGTGCCAGCAGTGAAGGATTCCGGGCCCCCAATCAGCCCCAGCATTTT
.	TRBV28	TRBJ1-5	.	CASSTLGRSNQPQHF	TGTGCCAGCAGTACTTTAGGCAGGAGCAATCAGCCCCAGCATTTT
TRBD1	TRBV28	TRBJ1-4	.	CASSLRDRGRNEKLFF	TGTGCCAGCAGTTTACGGGACAGGGGGCGGAATGAAAAACTGTTTTTT
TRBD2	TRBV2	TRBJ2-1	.	CACPGGLNEQFF	TGTGCCTGTCCGGGGGGGCTCAATGAGCAGTTCTTC
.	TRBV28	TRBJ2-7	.	CASSSGQSYEQYF	TGTGCCAGCAGTTCAGGGCAGTCCTACGAGCAGTACTTC
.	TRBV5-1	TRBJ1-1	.	CASSLPANTEAFF	TGCGCCAGCAGCTTGCCGGCGAACACTGAAGCTTTCTTT
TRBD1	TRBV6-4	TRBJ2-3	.	CASSGQGDTQYF	TGTGCCAGCAGTGGACAGGGAGATACGCAGTATTTT
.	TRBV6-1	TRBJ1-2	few	CASNPRGGYGYTF	TGTGCCAGCAATCCCAGGGGCGGCTATGGCTACACCTTC
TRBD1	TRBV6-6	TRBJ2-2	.	CASSYDRAGTGELFF	TGTGCCAGCAGTTATGACAGGGCGGGCACCGGGGAGCTGTTTTTT
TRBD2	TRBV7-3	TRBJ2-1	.	CASSLSSGRAHEQFF	TGTGCCAGCAGCTTATCTAGCGGGAGGGCCCATGAGCAGTTCTTC
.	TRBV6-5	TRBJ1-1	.	CASSYGALNTEAFF	TGTGCCAGCAGTTACGGGGCATTGAACACTGAAGCTTTCTTT
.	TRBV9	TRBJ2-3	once	CASSVGSGLSTDTQYF	TGTGCCAGCAGCGTAGGTTCTGGATTGAGCACAGATACGCAGTATTTT
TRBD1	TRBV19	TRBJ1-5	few	CASSSGTGQHQPQHF	TGTGCCAGTAGTTCCGGGACAGGGCAACATCAGCCCCAGCATTTT
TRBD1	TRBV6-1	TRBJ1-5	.	CASREEDRFANQPQHF	TGTGCCAGCAGGGAAGAGGACAGGTTCGCTAATCAGCCCCAGCATTTT
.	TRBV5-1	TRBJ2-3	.	CASGVRVDTQYF	TGCGCCAGCGGAGTGCGGGTAGATACGCAGTATTTT
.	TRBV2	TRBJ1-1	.	CASSAPAGAMNTEAFF	TGTGCCAGCAGTGCCCCGGCAGGGGCCATGAACACTGAAGCTTTCTTT
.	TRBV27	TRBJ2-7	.	CASSQGPRGYEQYF	TGTGCCAGCAGTCAGGGACCGAGGGGCTACGAGCAGTACTTC
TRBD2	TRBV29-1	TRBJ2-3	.	CSVAPAGLTDTQYF	TGCAGCGTTGCGCCAGCGGGGCTCACAGATACGCAGTATTTT
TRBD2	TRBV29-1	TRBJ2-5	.	CSVGLAGDGTQYF	TGCAGCGTCGGACTAGCGGGAGATGGGACCCAGTACTTC
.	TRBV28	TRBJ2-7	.	CASSFGSSSYEQYF	TGTGCCAGCAGTTTTGGTTCGTCCTCCTACGAGCAGTACTTC
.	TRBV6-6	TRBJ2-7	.	CASSYSSGSNEQYF	TGTGCCAGCAGTTACTCCTCAGGGTCCAACGAGCAGTACTTC
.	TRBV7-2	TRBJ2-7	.	CASSLQTGDYEQYF	TGTGCCAGCAGCCTCCAGACAGGAGATTACGAGCAGTACTTC
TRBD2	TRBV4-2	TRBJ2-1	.	CASSQEGGRDYNEQFF	TGTGCCAGCAGCCAAGAAGGCGGGAGGGACTACAATGAGCAGTTCTTC
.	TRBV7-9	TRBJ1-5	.	CASSLEGRDQPQHF	TGTGCCAGCAGCTTAGAGGGTAGGGACCAGCCCCAGCATTTT
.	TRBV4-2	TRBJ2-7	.	CASSQVMSGYEQYF	TGTGCCAGCAGCCAAGTTATGTCGGGGTACGAGCAGTACTTC
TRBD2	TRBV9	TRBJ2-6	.	CASSLGLAGGTGANVLTF	TGTGCCAGCAGCTTGGGACTAGCGGGAGGGACTGGGGCCAACGTCCTGACTTTC
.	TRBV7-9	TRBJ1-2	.	CASSLDQGRNYGYTF	TGTGCCAGCAGCTTAGATCAGGGGCGGAACTATGGCTACACCTTC
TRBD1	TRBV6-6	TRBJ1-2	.	CASRPHGQGAGYGYTF	TGTGCCAGCAGACCACACGGACAGGGGGCGGGCTATGGCTACACCTTC
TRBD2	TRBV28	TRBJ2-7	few	CATADLAGLAGGSSYEQYF	TGTGCCACAGCAGACCTGGCCGGACTAGCGGGAGGCAGCTCCTACGAGCAGTACTTC
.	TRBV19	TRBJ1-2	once	CASHLRREYYGYTF	TGTGCCAGTCATCTTAGGAGGGAGTACTATGGCTACACCTTC
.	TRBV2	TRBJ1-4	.	CASIEATNEKLFF	TGTGCCAGCATTGAAGCAACTAATGAAAAACTGTTTTTT
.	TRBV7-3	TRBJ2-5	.	CASSLSAQETQYF	TGTGCCAGCAGCTTAAGCGCCCAAGAGACCCAGTACTTC
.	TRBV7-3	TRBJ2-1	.	CASSFLTMADEQFF	TGTGCCAGCAGCTTCCTGACTATGGCCGATGAGCAGTTCTTC
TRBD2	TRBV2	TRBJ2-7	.	CASSLGGSGTYEQYF	TGTGCCAGCAGCTTAGGCGGGAGCGGGACCTACGAGCAGTACTTC
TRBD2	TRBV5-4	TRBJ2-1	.	CASSPGGESNNEQFF	TGTGCCAGCAGCCCCGGGGGGGAGAGCAACAATGAGCAGTTCTTC
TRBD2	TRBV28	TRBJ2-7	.	CASSSGRGNEQYF	TGTGCCAGCAGTTCCGGGCGGGGGAACGAGCAGTACTTC